The rows below give T cell receptor beta chains drawn from one sample of a study of OX40 agonist ivuxolimab in advanced cancers. Produced via immunoSEQ multiplex PCR; TCRdb's table is partial and in-frame only. The table lists some 72,000 clones, roughly 90% of them singletons. Sequences were derived from CD4+ or CD8+ T cells sorted from blood, sampled in a trial of the OX40 agonist ivuxolimab. The receptors come from an adult with an advanced solid tumor such as melanoma, head and neck, liver or kidney cancer. Each CDR3 is given with its conserved first and last residue.

>TRBJ1-5|TRBV27|15
CASSYGTGKGQPQHF
>TRBJ2-5|TRBV7-3|18
CASSLSPTSGRVGETQYF
>TRBJ2-5|TRBV6-1|12
CASTGAVETQYF
>TRBJ1-3|TRBV7-8|16
CASAPGAGITGNTIYF
>TRBJ2-6|TRBV7-9|17
CASSTPGPQSGANVLTF
>TRBJ2-7|TRBV2|14
CASSDKTPRYEQYF
>TRBJ1-2|TRBV4-3|13
CASSQDPGRGYTF
>TRBJ2-5|TRBV7-2|15
CASGLRSRGWETQYF
>TRBJ1-2|TRBV28|14
CASSPPGAARGYTF
>TRBJ1-3|TRBV2|15
CASSETETSGNTIYF
>TRBJ2-7|TRBV28|16
CASSTRGAGASYEQYF
>TRBJ2-1|TRBV5-1|16
CASSSPDRGGGDEQFF
>TRBJ2-1|TRBV9|17
CASSKTTSGRADNEQFF
>TRBJ1-1|TRBV7-2|14
CASSPRGTNTEAFF
>TRBJ2-3|TRBV5-1|16
CASSLVLAGSTDTQYF
>TRBJ2-5|TRBV5-1|16
CASSSDGLAAQETQYF
>TRBJ1-5|TRBV19|16
CASRGRVRKGNQPQHF
>TRBJ2-1|TRBV28|18
CASSGPPGLAVSYNEQFF
>TRBJ2-7|TRBV4-3|15
CASSRELAATYEQYF
>TRBJ2-6|TRBV23-1|17
CASSQFPRDSGANVLTF
>TRBJ2-7|TRBV7-6|14
CASSLGGTGDEQYF
>TRBJ2-2|TRBV28|16
CASSLFASGYTGELFF
>TRBJ2-3|TRBV30|17
CAWSVGLAGGPGDTQYF
>TRBJ2-1|TRBV6-5|15
CASSAPGTGNNEQFF
>TRBJ2-1|TRBV25-1|14
CASSGRDYYNEQFF
>TRBJ2-3|TRBV5-4|14
CASKVAGVKDTQYF
>TRBJ1-4|TRBV9|15
CASSVDQGQNEKLFF
>TRBJ2-3|TRBV18|15
CASSFGTGNTDTQYF
>TRBJ2-1|TRBV7-2|14
CASSSPPSRGEQFF
>TRBJ1-5|TRBV28|15
CASSLRGTLNQPQHF
>TRBJ2-1|TRBV14|18
CASSQDYWLAGTYNEQFF
>TRBJ2-1|TRBV4-3|17
CASSFNSGSRSYNEQFF
>TRBJ2-7|TRBV11-2|13
CASSLGSEGRQYF
>TRBJ1-1|TRBV30|12
CAWSVLRKEAFF
>TRBJ2-2|TRBV6-1|14
CASSVSGVVGELFF
>TRBJ2-3|TRBV29-1|13
CSVGGLFVDTQYF
>TRBJ2-7|TRBV13|17
CASSITPGLAESYEQYF
>TRBJ2-1|TRBV11-3|14
CASSQTSGYNEQFF
>TRBJ2-1|TRBV30|12
CAWSKQRDEQFF
>TRBJ2-1|TRBV7-9|14
CASSLLGPTVEQFF
>TRBJ2-7|TRBV7-2|14
CASSGTRIAYEQYF
>TRBJ2-3|TRBV2|15
CASSVERGSTDTQYF
>TRBJ1-3|TRBV5-5|16
CASSLRGLSSGNTIYF
>TRBJ2-2|TRBV28|14
CAIRGEKNTGELFF
>TRBJ2-2|TRBV11-2|15
CASSLRGTNTGELFF